A single sample gave rise to the 13 T cell receptor beta chains below, sequenced in a study of CD8+ T cells in alopecia areata. Treatment reported: oral pan-JAK inhibitor, 5-10 mg twice daily. Following extraction, RNA underwent reverse transcription to cDNA, which served as the sequencing template. Produced via immunoSEQ multiplex PCR; TCRdb's table is partial and in-frame only. The sample contains some 190,000 clones, 51% of which appear only once. This specimen was CD8+ T cells sorted from blood, taken at approximately week 51, from a patient treated with tofacitinib. The receptor set was obtained from a human donor with alopecia areata.

The count of this clone is one. The chain recombines TRBV13 with TRBJ1-2; 8 nucleotides match TRBD1. The CDR3 is made up of 17 amino acids. Germline trimming cut 4 bases from V and 3 bases from J; bases unmatched to any gene: 13. Germline values: CDR1 PRHDT, CDR2 FYEKMQ (reference sequence). CDR3 protein: CASSSGNDRGGYYGYTF. The DNA of the CDR3 is TGTGCCAGCAGCTCAGGAAATGACAGGGGAGGTTACTATGGCTACACCTTC.

The rearrangement uses TRBV27 and TRBJ2-7, with TRBD2 identical over 7 bases. Germline CDR1 and CDR2: MNHEY and SMNVEV (reference sequence). This CDR3 has 13 residues. V dropped 5 bases and J dropped 5; count of bases not matched to a gene: 6. The DNA of the CDR3 is TGTGCCAGCAGTATACCAGGGAGGGACGAGCAGTACTTC. Translated, it gives CASSIPGRDEQYF.

J is TRBJ1-5 and V is TRBV7-9, with D possibly being TRBD1 (6 bases). Trimming pared 5 bases from V and 10 bases from J, leaving 9 bases between. Germline CDR1 reads SEHNR; CDR2 reads FQNEAQ (reference sequence). This CDR3 is 11 amino acids long. In nucleotides, the CDR3 is TGTGCCAGCAGCCGGGGGGGCCCCCAGCATTTT. Its translation is CASSRGGPQHF.

V and J are TRBV2 and TRBJ2-3; 7 bases align to TRBD1. CDR3 length: 14 amino acids. Germline V CDR1 and CDR2: SNHLY, FYNNEI. The V gene end was trimmed by 8 bases and the J gene end by 0 bases; junction bases not matched to a gene: 5. The CDR3 nucleotides are TGTGCCAGCTGTAAGGGACAGAGCACAGATACGCAGTATTTT. This sequence encodes CASCKGQSTDTQYF.

The chain carries TRBV5-6 and TRBJ1-2, with D possibly being TRBD1 (5 bases). The CDR3 is 14 residues long. Trimming pared 2 bases from V and 4 bases from J, leaving 12 bases between. Per the germline V gene, CDR1 is SGHDT and CDR2 is YYEEEE. CDR3 sequence (DNA): TGTGCCAGCAGCTTAGAGGGGATTGGCTATGGCTACACCTTC. Its protein is CASSLEGIGYGYTF.

The chain is built from TRBV25-1 and TRBJ2-1; D remains ambiguous. Germline lookup yields CDR1 MGHDK and CDR2 SYGVNS. Trimming took 0 bases from V and 4 from J, leaving 7 bases between them. This CDR3 region has 14 residues. CDR3 loop: CASSEYYLYNEQFF. The DNA for the CDR3 is TGTGCCAGCAGTGAATATTACCTATACAATGAGCAGTTCTTC.

This clone was seen more than once but under ten times. This rearrangement joins TRBV7-8 to TRBJ2-1, with D possibly being TRBD1 or TRBD2 (5 bases each). This CDR3 comprises 15 residues. Germline loops: CDR1 SGHVS, CDR2 FQNEAQ. Trimming pared 0 bases from V and 2 bases from J, leaving 8 bases between. The CDR3 protein is CASSLAGDPYNEQFF. In DNA form, the CDR3 reads TGTGCCAGCAGCTTAGCGGGGGATCCCTACAATGAGCAGTTCTTC. Looking up the rest from reference TRBV7-8 and TRBJ2-1 gives the full variable domain: GAGVSQSPRYKVAKRGQDVALRCDPISGHVSLFWYQQALGQGPEFLTYFQNEAQLDKSGLPSDRFFAERPEGSVSTLKIQRTQQEDSAVYLCASSLAGDPYNEQFFGPGTRLTVL.

This clone was observed a handful of times. The CDR3 protein is CASSHGTNTGELFF. For the CDR3, the DNA is TGTGCCAGCTCACATGGGACGAACACCGGGGAGCTGTTTTTT. The chain couples TRBV18 to TRBJ2-2; D is unclear. The V end was cut by 4 bases, the J end by 0 bases, with 6 bases between. The CDR3 has 14 residues. Germline assignment: CDR1 KGHSH and CDR2 LQKENI.

This clone was seen more than once but under ten times. The chain is built from TRBV5-1 and TRBJ2-2; D might be TRBD2 (6 bases). The ends were cut back, 4 bases at V and 4 bases at J, with 17 bases in the middle. Germline V CDR1 and CDR2: SGHRS, YFSETQ. The CDR3 covers 16 residues. The CDR3 is CASSPWRDRSTGELFF. The CDR3 DNA reads TGCGCCAGCAGCCCGTGGAGGGATCGGAGCACCGGGGAGCTGTTTTTT.

This clone was found a few times. The rearrangement joins TRBV27 to TRBJ2-3, with 7 bases lining up with TRBD2. This CDR3 spans 15 amino acids. Germline V gene lookup returns CDR1 MNHEY and CDR2 SMNVEV (reference sequence). After removal of 5 bases from V and 5 bases from J, the junction contained 10 bases not matched to a gene. The CDR3 region is CASSPLPGEGDTQYF. The CDR3 nucleotides are TGTGCCAGCAGTCCCCTCCCGGGGGAGGGAGATACGCAGTATTTT.

Remarks on this clone: Distinct nucleotide sequences in the sample also encode this CDR3. The chain recombines TRBV5-6 with TRBJ2-7; D perhaps matches TRBD2 (6 bases). This CDR3 region has 13 residues. The germline gives CDR1 SGHDT, CDR2 YYEEEE. Between the trimmed V and J ends, which lost 4 bases and 1 base, there was a span of 9 bases. This chain's CDR3 is CASSLGSSYEQYF. The CDR3 DNA reads TGTGCCAGCAGCCTCGGGAGTTCCTACGAGCAGTACTTC. Supplemented by reference TRBV5-6 and TRBJ2-7, the full variable domain reads DAGVTQSPTHLIKTRGQQVTLRCSPKSGHDTVSWYQQALGQGPQFIFQYYEEEERQRGNFPDRFSGHQFPNYSSELNVNALLLGDSALYLCASSLGSSYEQYFGPGTRLTVT.

The V call is TRBV15, the J call TRBJ2-7; 7 bases are a match to TRBD1. Germline assignment: CDR1 LNHNV and CDR2 YYDKDF (reference sequence). The junction had 4 bases not matched to a gene; V was cut back by 1 base and J by 4 bases. The length of the CDR3 is 14 residues. DNA of the CDR3: TGTGCCACCAGCAGAGTTACAGGGGATTACGAGCAGTACTTC. It encodes CATSRVTGDYEQYF.

The rearrangement joins TRBV2 to TRBJ1-2; 7 bases fit TRBD1. V lost 10 bases, J lost 4 bases, and 3 bases stayed unmatched. CDR1 and CDR2 (germline): SNHLY, FYNNEI. CDR3 length equals 11 residues. The CDR3, as DNA: TGTGCCAAGACAGGGAGCTATGGCTACACCTTC. Translation gives CAKTGSYGYTF.